Sequencing of this T cell receptor beta chain was carried out in a study of shared clonotypes between healthy human individuals. The method was immunoSEQ multiplex PCR; TCRdb's version includes in-frame clones alone and lacks a portion of them. The profile shows a few million clones, 85% to 95% of them singletons. The CDR3 is 14 residues long. The junction had 6 bases not matched to a gene; V was cut back by 1 base and J by 6 bases. Germline V gene lookup returns CDR1 SGHRS and CDR2 YFSETQ. CD45RO-negative CD8 cells positively selected for CCR7 made up the naive population, which excluded terminally differentiated effector memory CD45RA+ cells.

The sequencing input was naive CD8+ T cells from PBMCs. The chain uses TRBV5-1 and TRBJ2-7, with 8 positions matching TRBD2. This clonotype was sampled from a man between 18 and 35 years old in good health. Some clones in this sample may be carry-over from other donors' samples. This chain's CDR3 is CASSLTSGIVEQYF. In DNA, the CDR3 is TGCGCCAGCAGCTTGACTAGCGGTATTGTCGAGCAGTACTTC.